This T cell receptor (beta chain) was captured by sequencing in a study of T cell responses to AZD1222 COVID-19 vaccine. General observations from the study: There were vaccine-associated CD4 TCRs across spike, dominant at 160-218 and 743-854. Repertoire sampling happened only post peak T cell response. Most donors were white British, females outnumbered males, and clonal diversity was possibly underestimated.

Libraries were prepared by immunoSEQ multiplex PCR; TCRdb keeps only in-frame clonotypes and omits some of them. The sample has approximately 120,000 clones; around 92% are singletons. With respect to this clone: The antigen remains unidentified.

The source is an adult in good health. The starting material was peripheral blood, obtained on day 0 of AZD1222 vaccination.

The CDR3 region is CASSQDNGGADTQYF. The DNA of the CDR3 is TGCGCCAGCAGCCAAGATAACGGGGGCGCAGATACGCAGTATTTT. The chain uses TRBV4-3 and TRBJ2-3, with D perhaps given as TRBD1 or TRBD2 (6 bases each). The CDR3 totals 15 residues. CDR1 and CDR2 (germline): LGHNA, YSLEER. Trimming shortened V by 0 bases and J by 4 bases, and 11 bases separated the two germline ends.